Listed below are T cell receptor beta chains from one sample, sequenced in a study of post-analysis software for immune sequencing data. TCRdb reprocessed the PCR reads via MiXCR and lists one record per CDR3 protein. The top ten hold roughly 4.9% of the sample, which has around 770,000 distinct CDR3 sequences, around 45% seen once. Sequenced input: blood. The source of these receptors is a girl between 5 and 17 years old with multiple sclerosis. Both conserved end residues are part of each CDR3. The D gene is left open where the match is weak. Some rows mark clone size as missing; the rest say once, few, many or name a class of expanded clone.

D: -
V: TRBV27
size: -
J: TRBJ2-7
CDR3: CASSFQRQSYEQYF
DNA: TGTGCCAGCAGTTTTCAGAGACAGTCCTACGAGCAGTACTTC

D: TRBD2
V: TRBV20-1
size: -
J: TRBJ2-7
CDR3: CSARETSGAYEQYF
DNA: TGCAGTGCTAGAGAAACTAGCGGAGCCTACGAGCAGTACTTC

D: -
V: TRBV20-1
size: -
J: TRBJ1-2
CDR3: CSASISRTTNYGYTF
DNA: TGCAGTGCTAGTATTTCCCGAACGACTAACTATGGCTACACCTTC

D: -
V: TRBV10-3
size: -
J: TRBJ2-1
CDR3: CAISESGHWQFF
DNA: TGTGCCATCAGTGAGTCGGGTCATTGGCAGTTCTTC

D: -
V: TRBV4-3
size: -
J: TRBJ1-2
CDR3: CASSQELGLGTGYTF
DNA: TGCGCCAGCAGCCAAGAACTGGGACTGGGGACTGGCTACACCTTC

D: TRBD2
V: TRBV19
size: few
J: TRBJ2-7
CDR3: CATRDYHYEQYF
DNA: TGTGCCACCCGGGACTACCACTACGAGCAGTACTTC

D: TRBD1
V: TRBV9
size: few
J: TRBJ2-5
CDR3: CASSTSGTDKETQYF
DNA: TGTGCCAGCAGCACTTCCGGGACAGATAAAGAGACCCAGTACTTC

D: -
V: TRBV20-1
size: -
J: TRBJ1-2
CDR3: CSASPTDNYGYTF
DNA: TGCAGTGCTAGCCCGACAGACAACTATGGCTACACCTTC

D: TRBD2
V: TRBV29-1
size: few
J: TRBJ2-7
CDR3: CSVVKASGRVGEQYF
DNA: TGCAGCGTTGTCAAGGCTAGCGGGAGGGTAGGGGAGCAGTACTTC

D: TRBD2
V: TRBV25-1
size: -
J: TRBJ2-7
CDR3: CASSGGTSVSEQYF
DNA: TGTGCCAGCAGTGGGGGGACTAGCGTCTCCGAGCAGTACTTC

D: -
V: TRBV20-1
size: -
J: TRBJ1-2
CDR3: CSARDPPGFGGYTF
DNA: TGCAGTGCTAGAGATCCGCCGGGGTTTGGTGGCTACACCTTC

D: -
V: TRBV12-3/TRBV12-4
size: -
J: TRBJ2-1
CDR3: CASSLEVSHEQFF
DNA: TGTGCCAGCAGTTTAGAGGTCTCACATGAGCAGTTCTTC

D: -
V: TRBV20-1
size: -
J: TRBJ2-7
CDR3: CSAREQGGYEQYF
DNA: TGCAGTGCTAGAGAGCAGGGAGGCTACGAGCAGTACTTC

D: -
V: TRBV10-3
size: -
J: TRBJ2-7
CDR3: CAISRQTSYEQYF
DNA: TGTGCCATCAGCCGACAGACCTCCTACGAGCAGTACTTC

D: -
V: TRBV7-9
size: few
J: TRBJ2-3
CDR3: CASSLQGHTDTQYF
DNA: TGTGCCAGCAGCTTACAGGGCCACACAGATACGCAGTATTTT

D: -
V: TRBV5-1
size: few
J: TRBJ2-1
CDR3: CASSLGWGNEQFF
DNA: TGCGCCAGCAGCTTGGGGTGGGGGAATGAGCAGTTCTTC

D: -
V: TRBV7-9
size: -
J: TRBJ2-1
CDR3: CASSSSSRGESYNEQFF
DNA: TGTGCCAGCAGCTCCTCCTCACGTGGAGAGTCCTACAATGAGCAGTTCTTC

D: TRBD1
V: TRBV15
size: -
J: TRBJ1-6
CDR3: CATRVDDRGPSPLHF
DNA: TGTGCCACCAGGGTTGACGACAGGGGGCCGTCACCCCTCCACTTT

D: -
V: TRBV10-3
size: -
J: TRBJ1-1
CDR3: CAIRVMGIGDTEAFF
DNA: TGTGCCATCAGAGTAATGGGGATCGGGGACACTGAAGCTTTCTTT

D: -
V: TRBV4-1
size: -
J: TRBJ1-2
CDR3: CASSQDLKINYGYTF
DNA: TGCGCCAGCAGCCAAGATCTGAAGATTAACTATGGCTACACCTTC

D: TRBD2
V: TRBV20-1
size: few
J: TRBJ2-1
CDR3: CSAKREGLSNEQFF
DNA: TGCAGTGCTAAGCGGGAGGGCCTCAGCAATGAGCAGTTCTTC

D: TRBD2
V: TRBV20-1
size: many
J: TRBJ2-3
CDR3: CSASSTSGRATDTQYF
DNA: TGCAGTGCTAGTAGTACTAGCGGGAGGGCGACAGATACGCAGTATTTT

D: TRBD2
V: TRBV7-9
size: -
J: TRBJ2-4
CDR3: CASSGTSGSAGAVQYF
DNA: TGTGCCAGCAGCGGAACTAGCGGGAGTGCCGGGGCGGTTCAGTACTTC

D: TRBD1
V: TRBV29-1
size: few
J: TRBJ2-7
CDR3: CSGGDRAYEQYF
DNA: TGCAGCGGAGGGGACAGGGCCTACGAGCAGTACTTC

D: TRBD1
V: TRBV20-1
size: -
J: TRBJ2-3
CDR3: CSADPGQQPTDTQYF
DNA: TGCAGTGCTGATCCGGGACAGCAACCCACAGATACGCAGTATTTT

D: TRBD2
V: TRBV12-3/TRBV12-4
size: -
J: TRBJ2-1
CDR3: CASGELAGTSYNEQFF
DNA: TGTGCCAGCGGGGAACTAGCGGGAACGTCCTACAATGAGCAGTTCTTC